This T cell receptor (beta chain) is from a study of cytomegalovirus exposure and HLA in healthy donors listed by TCRdb under 2017. At the level of the whole study: A later analysis indicated that the roughly 120 validation repertoires were generated on the platform also employed for the 650 to 850 repertoires of the first cohort. The study aimed to test whether signatures of past pathogen exposure could be identified by cataloging public T cell receptors. A separate validation cohort of 100 to 150 different subjects was used in addition to the roughly 720-subject first cohort. To predict cytomegalovirus infection status, the study brought together high-throughput TCR immunosequencing, statistical association of individual TCRs with disease status, and machine learning.

The donors were included in the validation cohort of 130 or so subjects, a group kept apart from the roughly 700-subject first cohort. Overall study results and their limits: The authors suggested that the approach could potentially be generalized to other disease states and immunological phenotypes. The classifier was reported to diagnose cytomegalovirus status with high specificity and sensitivity in both the original and validation cohorts. A later analysis lacked HLA typing for the validation cohort, so it scored co-occurrence in that cohort across all 120 or so repertoires. A later analysis found that TCRs clustered in the first cohort also tended to co-occur in the 95 to 150 validation repertoires, with approximately 94% of cluster scores above 0. While some public TCRs were present in many individuals, most TCR sequences turned up only very rarely across donors. The study gave a list of roughly 150 TCR beta chains associated with cytomegalovirus. In vitro tests confirmed that a few of the cytomegalovirus-associated TCR beta chains recognize cytomegalovirus antigens.

The germline V gene sets CDR1 to MDHEN and CDR2 to SYDVKM. The CDR3 numbers 18 residues from cysteine through phenylalanine. The read is trimmed to its CDR3 DNA, 54 bases read in frame from base 1. The germline V end is reduced by 5 bases and the J end by 2 bases; junction bases left unmatched: 16. Library method: the immunoSEQ multiplex PCR assay. On the authors' methods: A statistical classification framework was built to diagnose cytomegalovirus status from the catalog of TCR beta chain sequences. The table comes from immuneACCESS by way of TCRdb, which keeps in-frame sequences with V and J called. Part of the clones is missing from these tables; in studies checked, under half for an unresolved V gene and the rest for unknown reasons. The V and J calls and clone size were taken over from that table, and D and trimming were inferred from the DNA. Recorded for this sample are under 150,000 clones; around 89% of them occurred a single time. Over 6% of the sample goes to the ten largest clones.

This clone appeared a single time. Its antigen is still unknown. No clone much larger than this one lies a single base away; base qualities are absent. Source material: PBMCs. The receptor chain draws on TRBV28 and TRBJ2-7; 9 junctional bases match TRBD2. This sequence was found in a woman aged 18-35 years in good health and CMV-seropositive. This receptor has the CDR3 CASSPPSLAGPIAYEQYF. The nucleotides are TGTGCCAGCAGTCCCCCCTCCCTAGCGGGACCCATCGCCTACGAGCAGTACTTC.